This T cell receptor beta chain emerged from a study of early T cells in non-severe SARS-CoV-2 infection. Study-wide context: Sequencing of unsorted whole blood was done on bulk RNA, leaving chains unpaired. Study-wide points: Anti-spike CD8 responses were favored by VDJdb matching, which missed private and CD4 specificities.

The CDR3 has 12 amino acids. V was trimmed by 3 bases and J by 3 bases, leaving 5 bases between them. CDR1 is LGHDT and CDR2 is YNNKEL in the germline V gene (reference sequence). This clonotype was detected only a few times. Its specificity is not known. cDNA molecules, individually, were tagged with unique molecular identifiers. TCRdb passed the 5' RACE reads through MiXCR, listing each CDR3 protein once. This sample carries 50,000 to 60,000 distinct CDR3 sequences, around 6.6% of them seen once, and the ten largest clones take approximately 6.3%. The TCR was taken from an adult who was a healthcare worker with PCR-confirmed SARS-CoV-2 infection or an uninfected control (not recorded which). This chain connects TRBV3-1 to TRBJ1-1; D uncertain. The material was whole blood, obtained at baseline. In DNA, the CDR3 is TGTGCCAGCAGCCAGGTGGACACTGAAGCTTTCTTT. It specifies CASSQVDTEAFF. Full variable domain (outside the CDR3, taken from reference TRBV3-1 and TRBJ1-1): DTAVSQTPKYLVTQMGNDKSIKCEQNLGHDTMYWYKQDSKKFLKIMFSYNNKELIINETVPNRFSPKSPDKAHLNLHINSLELGDSAVYFCASSQVDTEAFFGQGTRLTVV.